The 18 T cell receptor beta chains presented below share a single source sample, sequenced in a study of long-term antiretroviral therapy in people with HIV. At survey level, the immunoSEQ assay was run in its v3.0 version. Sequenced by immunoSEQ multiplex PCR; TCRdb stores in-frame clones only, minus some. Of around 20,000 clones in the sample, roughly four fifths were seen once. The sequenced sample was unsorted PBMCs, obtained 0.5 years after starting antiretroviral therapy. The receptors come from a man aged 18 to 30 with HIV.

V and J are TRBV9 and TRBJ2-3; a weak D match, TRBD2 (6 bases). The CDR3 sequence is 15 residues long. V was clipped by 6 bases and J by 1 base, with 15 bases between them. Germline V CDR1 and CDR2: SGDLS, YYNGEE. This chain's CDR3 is CASTLRDGGTDTQYF. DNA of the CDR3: TGTGCCAGCACCCTGCGGGACGGGGGCACAGATACGCAGTATTTT.

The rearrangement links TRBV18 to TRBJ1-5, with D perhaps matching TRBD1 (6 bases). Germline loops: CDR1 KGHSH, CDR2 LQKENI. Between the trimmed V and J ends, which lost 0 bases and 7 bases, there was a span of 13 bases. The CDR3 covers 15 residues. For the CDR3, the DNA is TGTGCCAGCTCACCACCGCCAGGGGCAGGGCAGCCCCAGCATTTT. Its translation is CASSPPPGAGQPQHF.

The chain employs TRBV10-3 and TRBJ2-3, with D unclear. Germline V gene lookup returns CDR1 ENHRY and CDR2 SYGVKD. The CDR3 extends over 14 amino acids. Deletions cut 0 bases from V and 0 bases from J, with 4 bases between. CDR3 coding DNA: TGTGCCATCAGTGAGTCGTCTAGCACAGATACGCAGTATTTT. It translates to CAISESSSTDTQYF.

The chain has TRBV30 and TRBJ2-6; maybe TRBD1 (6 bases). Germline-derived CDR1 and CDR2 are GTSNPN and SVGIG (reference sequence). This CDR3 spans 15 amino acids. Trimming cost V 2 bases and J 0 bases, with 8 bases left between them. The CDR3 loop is CAWSQGNSGANVLTF. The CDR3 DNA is TGTGCCTGGAGTCAGGGGAACTCTGGGGCCAACGTCCTGACTTTC.

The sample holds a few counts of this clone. DNA for the CDR3: TGTGCCAGCAGGAAGACAGCGGGTGGGAACGAGCAGTACTTC. Its translation: CASRKTAGGNEQYF. V and J are TRBV28 and TRBJ2-7, with D maybe TRBD2 (6 bases). Germline CDR1 MDHEN, CDR2 SYDVKM. V shed 6 bases and J shed 5 bases, with 17 bases lying between them. CDR3 length: 14 residues.

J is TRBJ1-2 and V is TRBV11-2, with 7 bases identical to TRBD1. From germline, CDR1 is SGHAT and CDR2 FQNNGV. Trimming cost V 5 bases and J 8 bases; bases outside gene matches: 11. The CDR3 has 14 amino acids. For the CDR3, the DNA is TGTGCCAGCAGCGTGGGGGGGTACAGGGGCGGCTACACCTTC. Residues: CASSVGGYRGGYTF. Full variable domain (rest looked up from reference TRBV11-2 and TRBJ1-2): EAGVAQSPRYKIIEKRQSVAFWCNPISGHATLYWYQQILGQGPKLLIQFQNNGVVDDSQLPKDRFSAERLKGVDSTLKIQPAKLEDSAVYLCASSVGGYRGGYTFGSGTRLTVV.

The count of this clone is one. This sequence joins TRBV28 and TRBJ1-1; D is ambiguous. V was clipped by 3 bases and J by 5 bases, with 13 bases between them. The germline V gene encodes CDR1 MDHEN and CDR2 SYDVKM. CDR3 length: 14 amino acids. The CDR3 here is CASSFVRVFTEAFF. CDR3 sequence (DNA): TGTGCCAGCAGTTTTGTAAGGGTATTTACTGAAGCTTTCTTT.

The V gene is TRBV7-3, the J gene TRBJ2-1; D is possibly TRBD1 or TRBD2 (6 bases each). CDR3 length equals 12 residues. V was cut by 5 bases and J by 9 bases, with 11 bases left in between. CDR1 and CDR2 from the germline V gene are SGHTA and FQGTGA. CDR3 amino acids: CASSAGGPEQFF. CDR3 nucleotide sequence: TGTGCCAGCAGCGCCGGGGGCCCTGAGCAGTTCTTC.

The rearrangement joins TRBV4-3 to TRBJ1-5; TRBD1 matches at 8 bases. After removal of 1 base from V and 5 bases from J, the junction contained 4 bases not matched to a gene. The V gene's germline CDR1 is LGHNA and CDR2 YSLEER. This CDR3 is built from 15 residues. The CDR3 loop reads CASSQGRTGHQPQHF. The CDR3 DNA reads TGCGCCAGCAGCCAAGGACGGACAGGGCATCAGCCCCAGCATTTT.

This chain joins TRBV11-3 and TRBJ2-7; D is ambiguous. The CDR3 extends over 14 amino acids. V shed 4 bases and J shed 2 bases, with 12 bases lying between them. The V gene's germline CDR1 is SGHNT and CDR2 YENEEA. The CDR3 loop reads CASSSPLVPYEQYF. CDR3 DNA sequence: TGTGCCAGCAGCTCCCCTTTGGTCCCCTACGAGCAGTACTTC.

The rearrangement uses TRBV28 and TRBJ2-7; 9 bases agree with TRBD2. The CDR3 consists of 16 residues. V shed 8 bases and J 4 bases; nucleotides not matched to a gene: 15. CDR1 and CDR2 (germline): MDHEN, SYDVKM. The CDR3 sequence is CASVTGIAGAAYEQYF. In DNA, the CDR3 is TGTGCCAGCGTTACCGGGATAGCGGGAGCTGCTTACGAGCAGTACTTC.

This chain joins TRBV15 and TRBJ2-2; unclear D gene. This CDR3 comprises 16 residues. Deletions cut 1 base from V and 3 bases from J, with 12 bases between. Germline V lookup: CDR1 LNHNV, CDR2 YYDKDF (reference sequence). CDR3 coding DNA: TGTGCCACCAGCAGAGGGTCTAAGGTAGACACCGGGGAGCTGTTTTTT. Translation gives CATSRGSKVDTGELFF.

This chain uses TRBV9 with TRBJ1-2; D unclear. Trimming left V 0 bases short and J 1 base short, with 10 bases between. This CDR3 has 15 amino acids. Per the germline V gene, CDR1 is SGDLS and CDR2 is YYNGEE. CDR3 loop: CASSVVGPVNYGYTF. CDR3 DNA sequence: TGTGCCAGCAGCGTAGTAGGGCCGGTTAACTATGGCTACACCTTC. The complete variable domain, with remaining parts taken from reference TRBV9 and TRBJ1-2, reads DSGVTQTPKHLITATGQRVTLRCSPRSGDLSVYWYQQSLDQGLQFLIQYYNGEERAKGNILERFSAQQFPDLHSELNLSSLELGDSALYFCASSVVGPVNYGYTFGSGTRLTVV.

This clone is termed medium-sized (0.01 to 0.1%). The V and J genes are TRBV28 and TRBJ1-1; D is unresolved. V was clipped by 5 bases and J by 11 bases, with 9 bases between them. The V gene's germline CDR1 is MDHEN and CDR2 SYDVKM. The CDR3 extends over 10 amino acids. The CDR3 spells CASSDQRAFF. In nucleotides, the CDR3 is TGTGCCAGCAGTGACCAGAGGGCTTTCTTT.

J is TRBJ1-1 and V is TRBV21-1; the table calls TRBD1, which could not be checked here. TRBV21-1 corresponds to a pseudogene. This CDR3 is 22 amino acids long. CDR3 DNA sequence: TGTGCCAGCAGACGATCGCGCCCGGGACAGGGGGCCCCCGGACTTATGAACACTGAAGCTTTCTTT. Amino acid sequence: CASRRSRPGQGAPGLMNTEAFF.

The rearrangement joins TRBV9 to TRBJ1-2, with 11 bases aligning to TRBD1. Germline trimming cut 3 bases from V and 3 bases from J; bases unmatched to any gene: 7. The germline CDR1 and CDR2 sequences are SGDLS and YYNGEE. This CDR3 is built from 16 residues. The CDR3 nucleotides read TGTGCCAGCAGCGCGGGACAGGGGGATTATCACTATGGCTACACCTTC. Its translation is CASSAGQGDYHYGYTF.

CDR3 protein: CASSPRTSLGTDTQYF. The DNA of the CDR3 is TGTGCCAGCAGTCCCCGGACTAGTCTGGGTACAGATACGCAGTATTTT. The rearrangement uses TRBV28 and TRBJ2-3; 7 bases line up with TRBD2. Trimming took 5 bases from V and 3 from J; bases not matched to a gene: 11. Germline CDR1 reads MDHEN; CDR2 reads SYDVKM. This CDR3 spans 16 amino acids.

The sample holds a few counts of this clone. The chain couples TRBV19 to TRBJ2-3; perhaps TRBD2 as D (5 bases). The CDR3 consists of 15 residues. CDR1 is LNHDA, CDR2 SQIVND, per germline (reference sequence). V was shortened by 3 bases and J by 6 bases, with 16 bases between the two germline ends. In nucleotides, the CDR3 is TGTGCCAGTAGTATTACGTCCGGGGTTGAGGATACGCAGTATTTT. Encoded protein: CASSITSGVEDTQYF.